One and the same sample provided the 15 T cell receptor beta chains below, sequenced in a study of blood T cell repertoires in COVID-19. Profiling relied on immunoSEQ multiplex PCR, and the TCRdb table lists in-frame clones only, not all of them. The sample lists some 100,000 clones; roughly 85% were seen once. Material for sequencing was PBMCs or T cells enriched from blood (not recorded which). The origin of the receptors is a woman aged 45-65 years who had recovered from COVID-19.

The CDR3 sequence: CASSLRGDLKTQYF. The CDR3 coding sequence is TGTGCCAGCAGCCTTCGAGGCGATTTGAAGACCCAGTACTTC. The genes are TRBV3-1 (or the pseudogene TRBV3-2) and TRBJ2-5; D not resolved. With 4 bases removed from V and 6 bases from J, the gap between germline ends came to 15 bases. Germline-derived CDR1 and CDR2 are LGHDT and YNNKEL (reference sequence). The CDR3 extends over 14 amino acids.

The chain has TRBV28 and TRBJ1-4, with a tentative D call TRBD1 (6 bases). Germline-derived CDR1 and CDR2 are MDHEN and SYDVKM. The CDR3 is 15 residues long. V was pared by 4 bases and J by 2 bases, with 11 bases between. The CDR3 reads CASSSRQGTNEKLFF. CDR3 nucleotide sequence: TGTGCCAGCAGTTCCCGTCAGGGGACTAATGAAAAACTGTTTTTT. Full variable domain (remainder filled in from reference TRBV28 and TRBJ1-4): DVKVTQSSRYLVKRTGEKVFLECVQDMDHENMFWYRQDPGLGLRLIYFSYDVKMKEKGDIPEGYSVSREKKERFSLILESASTNQTSMYLCASSSRQGTNEKLFFGSGTQLSVL.

The CDR3 bases are TGTGCCAGCAGCGTAGACACAGGGCTGACTGAAGCTTTCTTT. Its protein is CASSVDTGLTEAFF. The chain employs TRBV9 and TRBJ1-1; tentatively, D is TRBD1 (6 bases). The V end was cut by 0 bases, the J end by 5 bases, with 11 bases between. The CDR3 length is 14 residues. Germline assignment: CDR1 SGDLS and CDR2 YYNGEE. Drawing the rest from reference TRBV9 and TRBJ1-1, the complete variable domain is DSGVTQTPKHLITATGQRVTLRCSPRSGDLSVYWYQQSLDQGLQFLIQYYNGEERAKGNILERFSAQQFPDLHSELNLSSLELGDSALYFCASSVDTGLTEAFFGQGTRLTVV.

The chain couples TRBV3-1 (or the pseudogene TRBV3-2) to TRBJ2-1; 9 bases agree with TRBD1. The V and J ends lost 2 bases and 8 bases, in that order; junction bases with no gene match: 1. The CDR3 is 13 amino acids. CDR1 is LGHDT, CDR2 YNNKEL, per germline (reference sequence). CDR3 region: CASSQTGGHEQFF. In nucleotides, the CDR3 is TGTGCCAGCAGCCAAACAGGGGGCCATGAGCAGTTCTTC.

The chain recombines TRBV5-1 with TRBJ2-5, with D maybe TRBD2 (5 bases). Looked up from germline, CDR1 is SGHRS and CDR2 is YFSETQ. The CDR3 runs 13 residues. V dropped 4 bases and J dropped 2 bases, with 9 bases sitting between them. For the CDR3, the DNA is TGCGCCAGCAGCCCTGAGGGTCAAGAGACCCAGTACTTC. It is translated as CASSPEGQETQYF. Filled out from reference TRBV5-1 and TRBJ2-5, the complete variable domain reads KAGVTQTPRYLIKTRGQQVTLSCSPISGHRSVSWYQQTPGQGLQFLFEYFSETQRNKGNFPGRFSGRQFSNSRSEMNVSTLELGDSALYLCASSPEGQETQYFGPGTRLLVL.

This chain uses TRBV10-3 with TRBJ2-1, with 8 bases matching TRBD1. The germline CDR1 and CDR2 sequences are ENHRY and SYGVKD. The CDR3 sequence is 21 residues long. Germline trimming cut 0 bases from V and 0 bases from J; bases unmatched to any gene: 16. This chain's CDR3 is CAISESPDRGVWGSSYNEQFF. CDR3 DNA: TGTGCCATCAGTGAGTCCCCCGACAGGGGAGTTTGGGGGAGCTCCTACAATGAGCAGTTCTTC.

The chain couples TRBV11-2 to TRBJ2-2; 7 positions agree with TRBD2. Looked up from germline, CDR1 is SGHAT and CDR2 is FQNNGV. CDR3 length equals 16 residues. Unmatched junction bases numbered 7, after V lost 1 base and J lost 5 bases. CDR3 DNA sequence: TGTGCCAGCAGCTTAGCTCGCGGGGGAGGGACCGGGGAGCTGTTTTTT. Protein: CASSLARGGGTGELFF.

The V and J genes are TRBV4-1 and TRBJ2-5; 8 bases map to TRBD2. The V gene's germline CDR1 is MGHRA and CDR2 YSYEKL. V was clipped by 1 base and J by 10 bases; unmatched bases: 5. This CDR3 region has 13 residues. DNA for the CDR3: TGCGCCAGCAGCCAAGGAGCGGGAGTATACCAGTACTTC. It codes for CASSQGAGVYQYF.

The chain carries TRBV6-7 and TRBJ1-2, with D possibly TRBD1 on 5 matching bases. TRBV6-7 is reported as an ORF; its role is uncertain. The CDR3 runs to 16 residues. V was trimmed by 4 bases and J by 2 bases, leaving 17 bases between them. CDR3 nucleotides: TGTGCCAGCAGTTTAACAGGAGAAGGGGCGAACTATGGCTACACCTTC. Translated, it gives CASSLTGEGANYGYTF.

The CDR3 bases are TGTGCCAGCAGGACCCCTGACGGAGTTAATGAAAAACTGTTTTTT. This encodes CASRTPDGVNEKLFF. The rearrangement links TRBV6-5 to TRBJ1-4; unclear D gene. Trimming pared 6 bases from V and 4 bases from J, leaving 15 bases between. The CDR3 loop spans 15 amino acids. Germline loops: CDR1 MNHEY, CDR2 SVGAGI.

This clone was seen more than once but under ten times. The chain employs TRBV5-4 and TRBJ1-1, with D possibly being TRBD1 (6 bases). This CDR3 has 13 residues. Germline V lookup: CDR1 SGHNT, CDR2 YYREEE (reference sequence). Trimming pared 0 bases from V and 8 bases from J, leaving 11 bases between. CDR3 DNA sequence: TGTGCCAGCAGCTTGGCAGGGGCCTTGGAAGCTTTCTTT. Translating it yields CASSLAGALEAFF.

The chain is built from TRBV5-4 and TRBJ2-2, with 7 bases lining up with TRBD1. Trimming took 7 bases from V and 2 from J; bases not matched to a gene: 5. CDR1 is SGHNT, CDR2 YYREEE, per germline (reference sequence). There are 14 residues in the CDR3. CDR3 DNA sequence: TGTGCCAGCTTAGGGGGCCCAAACACCGGGGAGCTGTTTTTT. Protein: CASLGGPNTGELFF.

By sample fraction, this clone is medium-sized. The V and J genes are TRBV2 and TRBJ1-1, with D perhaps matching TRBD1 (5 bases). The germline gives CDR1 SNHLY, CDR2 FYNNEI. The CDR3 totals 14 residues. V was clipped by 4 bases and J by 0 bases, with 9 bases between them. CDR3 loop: CASSAQGVNTEAFF. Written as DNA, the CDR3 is TGTGCCAGCAGTGCCCAGGGCGTGAACACTGAAGCTTTCTTT. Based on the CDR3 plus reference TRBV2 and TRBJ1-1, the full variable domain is EPEVTQTPSHQVTQMGQEVILRCVPISNHLYFYWYRQILGQKVEFLVSFYNNEISEKSEIFDDQFSVERPDGSNFTLKIRSTKLEDSAMYFCASSAQGVNTEAFFGQGTRLTVV.

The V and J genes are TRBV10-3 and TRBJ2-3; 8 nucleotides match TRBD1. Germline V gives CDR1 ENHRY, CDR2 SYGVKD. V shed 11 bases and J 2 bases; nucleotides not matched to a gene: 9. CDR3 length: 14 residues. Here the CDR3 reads CASGSDRATDTQYF. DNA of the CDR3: TGTGCCTCCGGCTCGGACAGGGCCACAGATACGCAGTATTTT.

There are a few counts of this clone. The CDR3 loop reads CASSLEGARRIYSNQPQHF. The CDR3 DNA sequence: TGTGCCAGCAGTTTGGAGGGGGCCAGACGTATTTATAGCAATCAGCCCCAGCATTTT. The chain has TRBV28 and TRBJ1-5; 7 positions agree with TRBD1. Germline lookup yields CDR1 MDHEN and CDR2 SYDVKM. V was clipped by 3 bases and J by 0 bases; unmatched bases: 14. There are 19 residues in the CDR3.